This TCR beta chain was captured by sequencing in a study of human T cells and chemical hapten exposure. TCRdb passed the RACE reads through MiXCR, listing each CDR3 protein once. The sample includes about 360,000 distinct CDR3 sequences, under 8% of them seen just once. There are a few counts of this clonotype. Its antigen is not identified. The sample's time point: patch test 1, 2 weeks after DPC sensitization. The treatment is: therapeutic diphenylcyclopropenone sensitization with weekly scalp DPC. Germline CDR1 and CDR2: SNHLY and FYNNEI. V lost 2 bases to trimming and J lost 5 bases; unmatched junction nucleotides: 6. The CDR3 sequence is 15 residues long. Study observations and caveats: The formation of large CDR3 similarity clusters by expanded TCRs significantly exceeded that of controls.

This clonotype was obtained from a woman aged 18-29 years with alopecia areata. Some clones in this sample may be carry-over from other donors' samples. Material: whole blood, obtained in connection with sensitization to the hapten diphenylcyclopropenone (DPC). This chain joins TRBV2 and TRBJ2-5; 9 bases align to TRBD2. CDR3 loop: CASSERRGGAETQYF. DNA of the CDR3: TGTGCCAGCAGTGAACGGCGGGGGGGCGCCGAGACCCAGTACTTC.